This passage covers 5 T cell receptor beta chains from one sample sequenced in a study of T cells after yellow fever vaccination. Using its own MiXCR run on the 5' RACE reads, TCRdb lists one record per CDR3 protein. Of about 160,000 distinct CDR3 sequences in the sample, 9.3% were seen once. The sample in question was CD8+ T cells sorted from PBMCs, obtained 45 days after the yellow fever booster vaccination. The receptors were gathered from a man aged 18 to 35 who received the YFV17D yellow fever vaccine.

This clonotype was counted between two and nine times. As DNA, the CDR3 is TGTGCCAGCAGTGAGGACAGTGAGCAGTTCTTC. It translates to CASSEDSEQFF. The V and J genes are TRBV6-1 and TRBJ2-1; weak D call: TRBD1 (6 bases). The CDR3 is made up of 11 amino acids. Trimming took 3 bases from V and 9 from J, leaving 6 bases between them. Germline loops: CDR1 MNHNS, CDR2 SASEGT.

This clonotype showed up just a few times. In nucleotides, the CDR3 is TGTGCCATCAGCGCCACCAACACCGGGGAGCTGTTTTTT. Its translation: CAISATNTGELFF. This chain links TRBV10-3 with TRBJ2-2; D not certain. The V end lost 6 bases, the J end lost 2 bases, and 7 bases lay between the germline ends. There are 13 residues in the CDR3. From germline, CDR1 is ENHRY and CDR2 SYGVKD.

V is TRBV20-1 and J is TRBJ1-1; the D gene is possibly TRBD1 (5 bases). Germline CDR1 reads DFQATT; CDR2 reads SNEGSKA (reference sequence). The CDR3 is made up of 12 amino acids. Trimming shortened V by 4 bases and J by 3 bases, and 9 bases separated the two germline ends. CDR3 sequence: CSAIRVYTEAFF. DNA of the CDR3: TGCAGTGCTATCAGGGTCTACACTGAAGCTTTCTTT.

The chain has TRBV7-4 and TRBJ2-3; maybe TRBD2 (5 bases). The V end was cut by 1 base, the J end by 15 bases, with 17 bases between. CDR1 is SGHVT, CDR2 SQSDAQ, per germline. The CDR3 sequence is 13 residues long. CDR3 DNA sequence: TGTGCCAGCAGCTTAGTATTTGTGCCTCCGGGATATTTT. This translates into CASSLVFVPPGYF.

The chain has TRBV6-2 or TRBV6-3 and TRBJ2-5; no firm D call. Between the trimmed V and J ends, which lost 0 bases and 2 bases, there was a span of 7 bases. Germline loops: CDR1 MNHEY, CDR2 SVGEGT. The CDR3 runs 14 residues. For the CDR3, the DNA is TGTGCCAGCAGTTACTCGTCGGAACAAGAGACCCAGTACTTC. Translation: CASSYSSEQETQYF.